This T cell receptor beta chain was documented in a study of metastatic and nonmetastatic thyroid tumors. Study in general: The authors compared repertoires across blood and tumor or nodule tissue from malignant and benign thyroid patients.

This clone was seen ten or more times. Patients were all untreated before their thyroid surgery. With MiXCR, TCRdb called clones anew from the PCR reads. Of about 35,000 clones in the sample, approximately 19% were seen once. This TCR was sampled from a female donor with papillary thyroid cancer or a benign thyroid nodule (not recorded which). Some clones in this sample may be carry-over from other donors' samples. Sequences were obtained from blood.

DNA of the CDR3: TGTGCCAGCAGCAGGGGACAGCCCGGAGGAGAGACCCAGTACTTC. It codes for CASSRGQPGGETQYF. This chain uses TRBV5-8 with TRBJ2-5, with TRBD1 matching over 7 bases. CDR3 length equals 15 residues. V trimming: 4 bases; J trimming: 4 bases; junction bases outside the gene matches: 10. CDR1 is SGHTS and CDR2 is YDEGEE in the germline V gene.